Below are 24 T cell receptor beta chains sequenced from a single sample in a study of beta chain features in type 1 diabetes. Every bit of the isolated RNA underwent reverse transcription, so sequencing read expressed TCRB transcripts. The protocol was immunoSEQ multiplex PCR, while the TCRdb copy is restricted to in-frame clones and leaves out a portion. The sample carries under 400,000 clones, approximately 12% recorded once. The sample was naive CD4+ T cells from blood. The receptors originated from a man aged 18-30 years in good health.

The chain combines TRBV5-1 with TRBJ1-1, with 9 bases identical to TRBD1. This CDR3 spans 15 amino acids. Germline lookup yields CDR1 SGHRS and CDR2 YFSETQ. J lost 4 bases, V lost 0 bases, and 4 bases had no gene match. The CDR3 reads CASSLGTGDSTEAFF. CDR3 bases: TGCGCCAGCAGCTTGGGGACAGGGGACAGCACTGAAGCTTTCTTT. Supplemented by reference TRBV5-1 and TRBJ1-1, the full variable domain reads KAGVTQTPRYLIKTRGQQVTLSCSPISGHRSVSWYQQTPGQGLQFLFEYFSETQRNKGNFPGRFSGRQFSNSRSEMNVSTLELGDSALYLCASSLGTGDSTEAFFGQGTRLTVV.

This clone has only a few counts. This chain joins TRBV6-5 and TRBJ2-7, with a weak D call TRBD2 (5 bases). The CDR3 totals 15 residues. The V and J ends lost 7 bases and 1 base respectively, with 17 bases between them. CDR1 is MNHEY and CDR2 is SVGAGI in the germline V gene. CDR3 in DNA: TGTGCCAGCAACCCGAGCCGGGGTTCTTCCTACGAGCAGTACTTC. Its translation is CASNPSRGSSYEQYF.

This clone has only a few counts. This sequence joins TRBV5-1 and TRBJ2-7, with D possibly matching TRBD1 (5 bases). Trimming shortened V by 0 bases and J by 3 bases, and 10 bases separated the two germline ends. This CDR3 spans 14 amino acids. Germline CDR1 and CDR2: SGHRS and YFSETQ. The DNA for the CDR3 is TGCGCCAGCAGCTTGGAGGGGTTAGGCTACGAGCAGTACTTC. It codes for CASSLEGLGYEQYF.

The chain combines TRBV9 with TRBJ1-5, with TRBD1 identical over 9 bases. Losses at the gene ends were 10 bases for V and 0 bases for J; bases not matched to a gene: 11. This CDR3 has 16 amino acids. Germline lookup yields CDR1 SGDLS and CDR2 YYNGEE. In nucleotides, the CDR3 is TGTGCCGAACCGGGACAGGGATTTTTTAGCAATCAGCCCCAGCATTTT. The encoded protein is CAEPGQGFFSNQPQHF. Variable domain in full (rest from reference TRBV9 and TRBJ1-5): DSGVTQTPKHLITATGQRVTLRCSPRSGDLSVYWYQQSLDQGLQFLIQYYNGEERAKGNILERFSAQQFPDLHSELNLSSLELGDSALYFCAEPGQGFFSNQPQHFGDGTRLSIL.

This clone has a handful of counts. The chain combines TRBV30 with TRBJ1-2; no firm D call. This CDR3 has 13 amino acids. With 0 bases removed from V and 2 bases from J, the gap between germline ends came to 7 bases. The germline gives CDR1 GTSNPN, CDR2 SVGIG (reference sequence). In nucleotides, the CDR3 is TGTGCCTGGAGTGTCGCCAGGAACTATGGCTACACCTTC. This translates into CAWSVARNYGYTF.

This clone has only a few counts. This chain uses TRBV9 with TRBJ2-1, with 9 bases fitting TRBD1. The V gene end was trimmed by 3 bases and the J gene end by 4 bases; junction bases not matched to a gene: 5. This CDR3 spans 15 amino acids. CDR1 is SGDLS, CDR2 YYNGEE, per germline. CDR3 in DNA: TGTGCCAGCAGCGACCGGGACAGGGTGTACAATGAGCAGTTCTTC. It codes for CASSDRDRVYNEQFF.

V usage is TRBV4-3 and J usage is TRBJ2-3; D is uncertain. The V and J ends lost 4 bases and 6 bases respectively, with 11 bases between them. The CDR3 loop spans 13 amino acids. Looked up from germline, CDR1 is LGHNA and CDR2 is YSLEER. The CDR3: CASSPRFEDTQYF. Here the CDR3 DNA reads TGCGCCAGCAGCCCCCGGTTCGAGGATACGCAGTATTTT.

This chain joins TRBV13 and TRBJ2-1; weak D call: TRBD1 (6 bases). The CDR3 extends over 14 amino acids. V was cut by 5 bases and J by 2 bases, with 10 bases left in between. Germline V lookup: CDR1 PRHDT, CDR2 FYEKMQ (reference sequence). The CDR3 DNA reads as TGTGCCAGCAGCCCCCGGGACACCTACAATGAGCAGTTCTTC. This translates into CASSPRDTYNEQFF.

The chain carries TRBV6-6 and TRBJ2-3; D is unclear. The CDR3 runs to 15 residues. Trimming cost V 2 bases and J 4 bases, with 13 bases left between them. Per germline, CDR1 MNHNY and CDR2 SVGAGI (reference sequence). The chain's CDR3 is CASSYAPPGADTQYF. DNA of the CDR3: TGTGCCAGCAGTTACGCCCCCCCGGGTGCAGATACGCAGTATTTT.

In DNA, the CDR3 is TGTGCTAGTGGTCAAAACACCGGGGAGCTGTTTTTT. It codes for CASGQNTGELFF. This sequence joins TRBV12-5 and TRBJ2-2; D is uncertain. This CDR3 is 12 amino acids long. V was clipped by 5 bases and J by 2 bases, with 3 bases between them. Looked up from germline, CDR1 is LGHNT and CDR2 is FRNRAP.

The genes are TRBV28 and TRBJ1-5; TRBD1 aligns across 7 bases. V dropped 5 bases and J dropped 7; count of bases not matched to a gene: 14. From germline, CDR1 is MDHEN and CDR2 SYDVKM. The CDR3 runs to 16 residues. CDR3 DNA sequence: TGTGCCAGCAGTAAGCAGGGGGTTGCCAGGGGGCAGCCCCAGCATTTT. It is translated as CASSKQGVARGQPQHF.

The rearrangement uses TRBV5-1 and TRBJ2-7, with no clear D. Trimming shortened V by 4 bases and J by 7 bases, and 21 bases separated the two germline ends. The V gene's germline CDR1 is SGHRS and CDR2 YFSETQ. The CDR3 covers 15 residues. The CDR3 region has the DNA TGCGCCAGCAGCCCGGTCGGGTCCCCCTCTAGGGAGCAGTACTTC. This sequence encodes CASSPVGSPSREQYF.

The V gene is TRBV11-1, the J gene TRBJ2-6; D not resolved. V lost 5 bases, J lost 2 bases, and 4 bases lay in between. From germline, CDR1 is SGHAT and CDR2 FQDESV (reference sequence). CDR3 length: 13 amino acids. CDR3 nucleotides: TGTGCCAGCAGCCTTACTGGGGCCAACGTCCTGACTTTC. This codes for CASSLTGANVLTF.

This clone was detected a few times. The chain links TRBV9 to TRBJ1-2; maybe TRBD1 (5 bases). CDR3 length: 14 amino acids. Germline V gene data show CDR1 as SGDLS and CDR2 as YYNGEE. The V gene lost 0 bases and the J gene lost 2 bases, with 8 bases spanning the gap. For the CDR3, the DNA is TGTGCCAGCAGCGTAGGACAGACAAACTATGGCTACACCTTC. Its protein product is CASSVGQTNYGYTF.

This clone has a handful of counts. The chain joins TRBV9 to TRBJ2-2; 11 nucleotides agree with TRBD2. V lost 1 base to trimming and J lost 8 bases; unmatched junction nucleotides: 7. The CDR3 contains 16 residues. The germline V gene has CDR1 SGDLS and CDR2 YYNGEE. The CDR3 DNA is TGTGCCAGCAGCGTACTAGCGGGGGGCTCGGTGGGGGAGCTGTTTTTT. Translation: CASSVLAGGSVGELFF.

This clone appeared a few times. CDR3 loop: CASSGTSGHTDTQYF. The DNA for the CDR3 is TGTGCCAGCAGCGGGACTAGCGGCCACACAGATACGCAGTATTTT. The rearrangement joins TRBV9 to TRBJ2-3; 10 bases line up with TRBD2. Germline V gives CDR1 SGDLS, CDR2 YYNGEE. The ends lost 3 bases at V and 2 bases at J; junction bases unmatched: 3. The CDR3 is 15 residues long.

This clone has just a few counts. The CDR3 spells CASSLETGGSYEQYF. For the CDR3, the DNA is TGTGCCAGCAGCTTAGAGACAGGGGGCTCCTACGAGCAGTACTTC. The chain combines TRBV7-6 with TRBJ2-7, with TRBD1 matching 9 bases. This CDR3 is built from 15 residues. The germline V gene has CDR1 SGHVS and CDR2 FNYEAQ. The junction had 1 base not matched to a gene; V was cut back by 1 base and J by 0 bases.

This chain uses TRBV7-2 with TRBJ2-1, with TRBD1 as a possible D gene (6 bases). CDR1 is SGHTA, CDR2 FQGNSA, per germline. Trimming stripped 1 base from V and 5 bases from J, with 18 bases between. The length of the CDR3 is 17 residues. The CDR3 DNA reads as TGTGCCAGCAGCTTAGGAATTCTACAGGGTTACAACAATGAGCAGTTCTTC. The encoded protein is CASSLGILQGYNNEQFF.

This clone has more than one count but fewer than ten. CDR3 DNA: TGTGCCTGGAGTGTGAGGGATTCTTTGACCGGGGAGCTGTTTTTT. Amino acids: CAWSVRDSLTGELFF. The V gene is TRBV30, the J gene TRBJ2-2; D is possibly TRBD2 (5 bases). The CDR3 totals 15 residues. Trimming took 0 bases from V and 5 from J, leaving 13 bases between them. The germline V gene encodes CDR1 GTSNPN and CDR2 SVGIG (reference sequence).

This clone was seen a few times. The chain uses TRBV7-9 and TRBJ1-4; D perhaps matches TRBD1 (5 bases). Between the trimmed V and J ends, which lost 5 bases and 3 bases, there was a span of 10 bases. CDR1 SEHNR and CDR2 FQNEAQ come from the germline V gene (reference sequence). This CDR3 comprises 14 residues. The CDR3 region is CASSVDISNEKLFF. CDR3 coding DNA: TGTGCCAGCAGCGTGGACATATCTAATGAAAAACTGTTTTTT.

This clone was seen only a few times. This chain joins TRBV28 and TRBJ2-3; 9 bases fit TRBD2. After removal of 6 bases from V and 4 bases from J, the junction contained 8 bases not matched to a gene. The CDR3 runs to 15 residues. CDR1 MDHEN and CDR2 SYDVKM come from the germline V gene. The CDR3 here is CASRLAGPLSDTQYF. CDR3 DNA sequence: TGTGCCAGCAGGCTAGCGGGACCGCTGTCAGATACGCAGTATTTT.

This clone was seen a handful of times. Other DNA sequences in this specimen translate into the identical CDR3. The chain recombines TRBV28 with TRBJ2-7, with TRBD1 identical over 12 bases. V lost 6 bases, J lost 2 bases, and 2 bases stayed unmatched. Looked up from germline, CDR1 is MDHEN and CDR2 is SYDVKM. CDR3 length: 14 residues. The DNA for the CDR3 is TGTGCCAGCAGAGGGACAGGGGGCACCTACGAGCAGTACTTC. It is translated as CASRGTGGTYEQYF.

The V and J genes are TRBV7-9 and TRBJ2-1, with TRBD2 matching over 12 bases. Germline CDR1 is SEHNR and CDR2 is FQNEAQ (reference sequence). Trimming removed 2 bases from V and 9 bases from J; junction bases left unmatched: 2. This CDR3 contains 14 residues. The CDR3 here is CASSLLAGGPEQFF. CDR3 bases: TGTGCCAGCAGCTTACTAGCGGGGGGGCCTGAGCAGTTCTTC.

The rearrangement links TRBV6-5 to TRBJ2-5; weak D call: TRBD1 (5 bases). V was clipped by 3 bases and J by 1 base, with 9 bases between them. Germline V CDR1 and CDR2: MNHEY, SVGAGI. This CDR3 region has 14 residues. The CDR3 reads CASSYQGPQETQYF. The CDR3 coding sequence is TGTGCCAGCAGTTATCAGGGCCCCCAAGAGACCCAGTACTTC.